The subject of this entry is one T cell receptor beta chain. Antigen unknown. The CDR3 runs to 16 residues. Germline-derived CDR1 and CDR2 are SNHLY and FYNNEI. Trimming stripped 11 bases from V and 0 bases from J, with 17 bases between. TCRdb re-called the reads through MiXCR, storing one row per CDR3 protein. The sample comprises a few hundred thousand distinct CDR3 sequences, about 20% of which are singletons, and approximately 20% rests with the top ten. The sample comes from a study of T cell repertoires in cytomegalovirus infection. This sequence joins TRBV2 and TRBJ2-6; unclear D gene. The starting material was cultured PBMCs, obtained from culture after CMV antigen stimulation. This TCR was sampled from a human donor in good health (CMV status not recorded). Some clones in this sample may be carry-over from other donors' samples. The DNA for the CDR3 is TGTGCCGGTTCTACCCGAGCCTCCTCTGGGGCCAACGTCCTGACTTTC. Translation: CAGSTRASSGANVLTF.